These T cell receptor beta chains were read from a single sample in a study of T-cell memory formation after mild COVID-19. A single record per CDR3 protein comes from TCRdb applying MiXCR to the 5' RACE reads. The data show just over 350,000 distinct CDR3 sequences, under 15% seen once. Sequenced input: PBMCs or a T cell subset sorted from them (not recorded which). These receptors all come from a man between 18 and 29 years old who had mild COVID-19 (a few samples of this study predate the infection). Cell type and time point are not known. Both conserved end residues are part of each CDR3. A D gene is named only where the DNA matches it firmly. A row's size may be missing; if present it is once, few, many or a size class.

>TRBD2|few|TRBJ2-1|TRBV5-4
TGTGCCAGCAGCTCTGGACTAGCGGGGGACAATGAGCAGTTCTTC
CASSSGLAGDNEQFF
>.|.|TRBJ2-7|TRBV3-2
TGTGCCAGCAGCCGCAAGTATGCGGCCTACGAGCAGTACTTC
CASSRKYAAYEQYF
>TRBD2|many|TRBJ2-3|TRBV5-1
TGCGCCAGCAGCCCCGGAGGTACTAGCGGGGGACTCGGGGATACGCAGTATTTT
CASSPGGTSGGLGDTQYF
>.|.|TRBJ2-5|TRBV4-1
TGCGCCAGCAAGGTTTGGGGGGTCGGGTGGAAGACCCAGTACTTC
CASKVWGVGWKTQYF
>.|few|TRBJ2-1|TRBV10-3
TGTGCCATCAGGAGGTCTAGCAATGAGCAGTTCTTC
CAIRRSSNEQFF
>.|few|TRBJ2-3|TRBV12-3/TRBV12-4
TGTGCCAGCAGGGAAGGGTTGGATACGCAGTATTTT
CASREGLDTQYF
>TRBD1|.|TRBJ1-3|TRBV10-3
TGTGCCATGCACACCGGGACAGCAACTGGAAACACCATATATTTT
CAMHTGTATGNTIYF
>TRBD1|.|TRBJ2-5|TRBV5-1
TGCGCCAGCAGCGAGACAGGGACGAACGCCCAGTACTTC
CASSETGTNAQYF
>.|few|TRBJ1-1|TRBV7-2
TGTGCCAGCAGCTTCTTTGGAGATCGTAAAGCTTTCTTT
CASSFFGDRKAFF
>.|few|TRBJ1-5|TRBV20-1
TGCAGTGCTAGAGGGACAGCAATTGAGCCCCAGCATTTT
CSARGTAIEPQHF
>TRBD1|.|TRBJ1-1|TRBV12-3/TRBV12-4
TGTGCCAGCAGCCAGGAGGGACAGGGTTTGGCGGGGGCTTTCTTT
CASSQEGQGLAGAFF
>TRBD1|few|TRBJ1-1|TRBV19
TGTGCCAGTAGTATGGGCAGGGGGCCGGGCACTGAAGCTTTCTTT
CASSMGRGPGTEAFF
>.|many|TRBJ2-3|TRBV20-1
TGCAGTGCTAGCCGTGGGACCTCAACGGATACGCAGTATTTT
CSASRGTSTDTQYF
>.|few|TRBJ2-5|TRBV18
TGTGCCAGCTCACCACTAGACGGCAAAGAGACCCAGTACTTC
CASSPLDGKETQYF
>.|few|TRBJ1-2|TRBV6-1
TGTGCCAGCAGTGAAAATCAAGGGCCGGACTATGGCTACACCTTC
CASSENQGPDYGYTF
>.|.|TRBJ2-2|TRBV6-2/TRBV6-3
TGTGCCAGCAGTTTGCTGGGGCAGGGCGGGGAGCTGTTTTTT
CASSLLGQGGELFF
>.|.|TRBJ2-5|TRBV24-1
TGTGCCCCCCACGGGGCTTGGGAGACCCAGTACTTC
CAPHGAWETQYF
>TRBD1|few|TRBJ2-2|TRBV7-9
TGTGCCAGCAGCCCGACAGGGGGCTGGGACACCGGGGAGCTGTTTTTT
CASSPTGGWDTGELFF
>TRBD2|.|TRBJ2-1|TRBV5-1
TGCGCCAGCAGCGATACCGGGACTAGCGGGGGCTACAATGAGCAGTTCTTC
CASSDTGTSGGYNEQFF
>.|few|TRBJ1-1|TRBV6-2/TRBV6-3
TGTGCCAGCACCAAAGGGGGACGAGCTCACACTGAAGCTTTCTTT
CASTKGGRAHTEAFF
>.|.|TRBJ2-5|TRBV6-1
TGTGCCAGCAGTGAATGGGGTAGTCGGGAGACCCAGTACTTC
CASSEWGSRETQYF
>.|few|TRBJ2-6|TRBV9
TGTGCCAGCAGCGTAGGTTTCCGGGGAAGCTCTGGGGCCAACGTCCTGACTTTC
CASSVGFRGSSGANVLTF
>.|.|TRBJ1-1|TRBV6-2/TRBV6-3
TGTGCCAGCAGCCTCCACGAGGTGGAGTTGAACACTGAAGCTTTCTTT
CASSLHEVELNTEAFF
>TRBD1|few|TRBJ2-2|TRBV29-1
TGCAGCGTAAGACAGGGGGCAGGCGGGGAGCTGTTTTTT
CSVRQGAGGELFF
>.|few|TRBJ1-1|TRBV15
TGTGCCACCAGCAGAGATATCGTGAGCACTGAAGCTTTCTTT
CATSRDIVSTEAFF
>.|many|TRBJ1-1|TRBV5-1
TGCGCCAGCAGCTTGGGGGGGCGAGCTGAAGCTTTCTTT
CASSLGGRAEAFF
>.|.|TRBJ1-1|TRBV5-1
TGCGCCAGTAACCCAGGACAGCTGGGGAACACTGAAGCTTTCTTT
CASNPGQLGNTEAFF
>TRBD1|few|TRBJ2-5|TRBV7-9
TGTGCCAGCAGCCGACAGGGAAAAGAGACCCAGTACTTC
CASSRQGKETQYF
>TRBD1|few|TRBJ1-2|TRBV3-1
TGTGCCAGCAGCCGACAGGGGGCGGAAAGCTATGGCTACACCTTC
CASSRQGAESYGYTF
>.|.|TRBJ1-3|TRBV10-3
TGTGCCGCCCTCCGTGATGGAAACACCATATATTTT
CAALRDGNTIYF
>TRBD2|.|TRBJ2-7|TRBV20-1
TGCAGTGCCGTATCGGGACTACTCTACGAGCAGTACTTC
CSAVSGLLYEQYF
>.|.|TRBJ1-4|TRBV20-1
TGCAGTGCCCCTGAAGGGTCTGGTGAAAAACTGTTTTTT
CSAPEGSGEKLFF
>.|few|TRBJ1-1|TRBV6-5
TGTGCCAGCAGTTACTCGCCTCGACAGATGAACACTGAAGCTTTCTTT
CASSYSPRQMNTEAFF
>.|few|TRBJ1-1|TRBV6-2/TRBV6-3
TGTGCCAGCTCCACTTGGGAGGAGGCTGAAGCTTTCTTT
CASSTWEEAEAFF
>TRBD2|few|TRBJ2-3|TRBV2
TGTGCCAGCGAAGTTTGGACTAGCGGGGCACCAGATACGCAGTATTTT
CASEVWTSGAPDTQYF
>.|.|TRBJ1-1|TRBV19
TGTGCCAGTAGAACCTACAGAAACACTGAAGCTTTCTTT
CASRTYRNTEAFF
>.|.|TRBJ1-6|TRBV20-1
TGCAGTGCTACCGTCCCGGGACCTAATTCACCCCTCCACTTT
CSATVPGPNSPLHF
>.|few|TRBJ2-1|TRBV6-5
TGTGCCAGCAGTTTGGGTAGGATCTATGAGCAGTTCTTC
CASSLGRIYEQFF
>.|.|TRBJ2-3|TRBV7-3
TGTGCCAGCAGCTTGAACGTAGCGGCAGATACGCAGTATTTT
CASSLNVAADTQYF
>.|.|TRBJ1-6|TRBV6-2/TRBV6-3
TGTGCCAGCAGCCAGACATCGACGTTCAATTCACCCCTCCACTTT
CASSQTSTFNSPLHF
>.|many|TRBJ2-1|TRBV5-6
TGTGCCAGCAGCTTGCGTCCAGGAGCCTACAATGAGCAGTTCTTC
CASSLRPGAYNEQFF
>TRBD1|.|TRBJ1-1|TRBV7-9
TGTGCCAGCAGCTCCATCAGGGGGATGAACACTGAAGCTTTCTTT
CASSSIRGMNTEAFF
>.|many|TRBJ1-6|TRBV6-2/TRBV6-3
TGTGCCAGCAAAAGGAGCTCCTATAATTCACCCCTCCACTTT
CASKRSSYNSPLHF
>.|.|TRBJ1-4|TRBV5-6
TGTGCCAGCAGCCGGACAGTCGCTAATGAAAAACTGTTTTTT
CASSRTVANEKLFF
>.|.|TRBJ2-2|TRBV4-3
TGCGCCAGCAGCCAGCTCGGACTCAACACCGGGGAGCTGTTTTTT
CASSQLGLNTGELFF
>.|.|TRBJ2-2|TRBV11-2
TGTGCCAGCAGCCCCACCTTGGTCGGGTGGAACACCGGGGAGCTGTTTTTT
CASSPTLVGWNTGELFF
>TRBD1|.|TRBJ1-4|TRBV4-3
TGCGCCAGCAGCCAAGACAGGGGGAATGAAAAACTGTTTTTT
CASSQDRGNEKLFF
>.|.|TRBJ1-1|TRBV6-5
TGTGCCAGCAGTTCTATCACCAGGGGTCCGACTGAAGCTTTCTTT
CASSSITRGPTEAFF
>.|many|TRBJ2-4|TRBV9
TGTGCCAGCAGCGTAGAGGTCAGGGTCTCCAAAAACATTCAGTACTTC
CASSVEVRVSKNIQYF
>.|.|TRBJ2-2|TRBV4-2
TGTGCCAGCAGCCAAGGAGGGTCAGGGAGAACCGGGGAGCTGTTTTTT
CASSQGGSGRTGELFF
>.|many|TRBJ2-5|TRBV28
TGTGCCAGCAGTTCCGCCGGAGAAATACAGTACTTC
CASSSAGEIQYF
>TRBD1|few|TRBJ1-5|TRBV12-3/TRBV12-4
TGTGCCAGCAGTTTAGGGACAGGGCATCAGCCCCAGCATTTT
CASSLGTGHQPQHF
>.|.|TRBJ2-5|TRBV15
TGTGCCACCAGCAGAGACCGCGCAGGAGGAGAGACCCAGTACTTC
CATSRDRAGGETQYF
>.|once|TRBJ2-1|TRBV9
TGTGCCAGCAGCGTAGGTCCGGGGACGAGCTCCTACAATGAGCAGTTCTTC
CASSVGPGTSSYNEQFF
>.|many|TRBJ1-2|TRBV6-5
TGTGCCAGCAGTTACGGGACGGAGACTAACTATGGCTACACCTTC
CASSYGTETNYGYTF